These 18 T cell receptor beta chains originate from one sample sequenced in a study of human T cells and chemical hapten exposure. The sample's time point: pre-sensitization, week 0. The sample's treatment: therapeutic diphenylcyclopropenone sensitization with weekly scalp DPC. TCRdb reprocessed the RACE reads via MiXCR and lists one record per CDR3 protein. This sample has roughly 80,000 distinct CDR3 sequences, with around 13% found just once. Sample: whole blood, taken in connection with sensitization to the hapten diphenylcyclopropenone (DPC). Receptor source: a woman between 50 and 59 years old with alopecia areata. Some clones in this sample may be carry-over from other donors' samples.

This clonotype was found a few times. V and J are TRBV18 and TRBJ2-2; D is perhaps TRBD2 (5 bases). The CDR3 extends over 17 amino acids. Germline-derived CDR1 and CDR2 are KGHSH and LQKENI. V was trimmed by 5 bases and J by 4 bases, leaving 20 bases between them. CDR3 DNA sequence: TGTGCCAGCTCATCTAGGACTCCAACCACAAGCACCGGGGAGCTGTTTTTT. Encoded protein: CASSSRTPTTSTGELFF. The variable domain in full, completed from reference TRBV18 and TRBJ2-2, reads NAGVMQNPRHLVRRRGQEARLRCSPMKGHSHVYWYRQLPEEGLKFMVYLQKENIIDESGMPKERFSAEFPKEGPSILRIQQVVRGDSAAYFCASSSRTPTTSTGELFFGEGSRLTVL.

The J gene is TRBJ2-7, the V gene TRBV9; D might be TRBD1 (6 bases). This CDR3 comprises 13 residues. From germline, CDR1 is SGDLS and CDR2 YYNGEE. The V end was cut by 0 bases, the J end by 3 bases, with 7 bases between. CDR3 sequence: CASSVGQDYEQYF. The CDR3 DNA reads TGTGCCAGCAGCGTAGGACAGGACTACGAGCAGTACTTC.

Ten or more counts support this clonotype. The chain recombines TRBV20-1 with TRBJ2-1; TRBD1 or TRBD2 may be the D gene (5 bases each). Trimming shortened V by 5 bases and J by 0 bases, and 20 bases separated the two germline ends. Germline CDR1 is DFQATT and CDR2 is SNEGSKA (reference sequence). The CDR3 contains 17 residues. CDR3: CSARRGADARSYNEQFF. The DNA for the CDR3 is TGCAGTGCTCGACGAGGGGCGGACGCACGCTCCTACAATGAGCAGTTCTTC.

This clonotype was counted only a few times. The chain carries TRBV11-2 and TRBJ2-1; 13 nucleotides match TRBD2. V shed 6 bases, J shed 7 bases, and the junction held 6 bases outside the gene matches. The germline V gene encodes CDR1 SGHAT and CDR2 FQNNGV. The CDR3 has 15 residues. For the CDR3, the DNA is TGTGCCAGCAGTTCCGGGACTAGCGGGGCAAATGAGCAGTTCTTC. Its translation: CASSSGTSGANEQFF. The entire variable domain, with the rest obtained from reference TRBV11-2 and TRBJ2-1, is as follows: EAGVAQSPRYKIIEKRQSVAFWCNPISGHATLYWYQQILGQGPKLLIQFQNNGVVDDSQLPKDRFSAERLKGVDSTLKIQPAKLEDSAVYLCASSSGTSGANEQFFGPGTRLTVL.

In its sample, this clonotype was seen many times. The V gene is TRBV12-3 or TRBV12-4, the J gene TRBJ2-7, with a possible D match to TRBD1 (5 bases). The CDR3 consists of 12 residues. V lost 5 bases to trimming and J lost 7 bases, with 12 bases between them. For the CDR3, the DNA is TGTGCCAGCAGTACCAGGGCCGGAGAGCAGTACTTC. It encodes CASSTRAGEQYF.

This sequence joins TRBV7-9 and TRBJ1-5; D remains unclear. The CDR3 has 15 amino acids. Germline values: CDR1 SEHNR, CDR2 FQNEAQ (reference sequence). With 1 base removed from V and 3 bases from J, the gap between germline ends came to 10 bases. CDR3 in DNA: TGTGCCAGCAGCTTAGGACCGTTTTCCAATCAGCCCCAGCATTTT. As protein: CASSLGPFSNQPQHF.

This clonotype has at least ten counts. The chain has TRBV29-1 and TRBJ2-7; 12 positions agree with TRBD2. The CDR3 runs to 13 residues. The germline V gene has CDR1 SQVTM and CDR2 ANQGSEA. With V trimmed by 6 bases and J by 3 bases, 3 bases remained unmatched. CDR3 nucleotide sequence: TGCAGCGTCGTGACTAGCGGGGGCTACGAGCAGTACTTC. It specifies CSVVTSGGYEQYF.

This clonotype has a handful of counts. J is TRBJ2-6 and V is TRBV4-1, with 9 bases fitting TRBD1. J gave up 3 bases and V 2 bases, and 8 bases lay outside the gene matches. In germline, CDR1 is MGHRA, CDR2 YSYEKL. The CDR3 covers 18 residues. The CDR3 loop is CASSQQGQGQNGANVLTF. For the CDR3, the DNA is TGCGCCAGCAGCCAACAGGGACAGGGTCAAAATGGGGCCAACGTCCTGACTTTC.

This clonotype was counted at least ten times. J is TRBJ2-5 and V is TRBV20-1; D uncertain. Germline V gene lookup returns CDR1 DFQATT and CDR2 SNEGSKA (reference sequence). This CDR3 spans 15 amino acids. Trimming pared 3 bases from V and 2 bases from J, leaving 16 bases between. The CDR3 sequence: CSARGHIENQETQYF. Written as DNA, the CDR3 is TGCAGTGCTAGGGGCCATATCGAGAATCAAGAGACCCAGTACTTC.

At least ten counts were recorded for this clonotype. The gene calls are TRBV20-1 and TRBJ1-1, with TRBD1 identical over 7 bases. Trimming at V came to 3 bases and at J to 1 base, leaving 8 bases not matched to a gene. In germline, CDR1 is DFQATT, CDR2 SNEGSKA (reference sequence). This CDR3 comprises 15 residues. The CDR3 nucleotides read TGCAGTGCTAGGGAAAGACAGGGAAGGAACACTGAAGCTTTCTTT. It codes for CSARERQGRNTEAFF.

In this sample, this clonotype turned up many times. DNA of the CDR3: TGTGCCAGCAGCAGAGGGGGTAAGGCGGGCTCCTACAATGAGCAGTTCTTC. Translating gives CASSRGGKAGSYNEQFF. This chain joins TRBV11-2 and TRBJ2-1; D may be TRBD1 (6 bases). V was trimmed by 5 bases and J by 0 bases, leaving 17 bases between them. CDR3 length: 17 residues. CDR1 is SGHAT, CDR2 FQNNGV, per germline. The variable domain in full, with the rest retrieved from reference TRBV11-2 and TRBJ2-1, is EAGVAQSPRYKIIEKRQSVAFWCNPISGHATLYWYQQILGQGPKLLIQFQNNGVVDDSQLPKDRFSAERLKGVDSTLKIQPAKLEDSAVYLCASSRGGKAGSYNEQFFGPGTRLTVL.

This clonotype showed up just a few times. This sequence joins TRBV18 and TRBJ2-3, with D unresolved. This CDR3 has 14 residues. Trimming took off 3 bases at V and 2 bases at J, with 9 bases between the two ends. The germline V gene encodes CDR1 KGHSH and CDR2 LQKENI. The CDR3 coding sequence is TGTGCCAGCTCACCTGAGGCCACCACAGATACGCAGTATTTT. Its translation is CASSPEATTDTQYF.

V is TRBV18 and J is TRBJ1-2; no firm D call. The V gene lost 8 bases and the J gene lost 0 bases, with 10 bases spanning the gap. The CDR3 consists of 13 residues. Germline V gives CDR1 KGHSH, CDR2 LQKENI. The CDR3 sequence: CASLAGANYGYTF. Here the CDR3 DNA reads TGTGCCAGCCTGGCCGGGGCTAACTATGGCTACACCTTC.

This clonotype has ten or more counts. The CDR3 region is CASSRQDNQPQHF. CDR3 in DNA: TGTGCCAGCTCCCGACAGGATAATCAGCCCCAGCATTTT. The chain employs TRBV18 and TRBJ1-5, with a tentative D call TRBD1 (6 bases). The CDR3 consists of 13 residues. Trimming pared 6 bases from V and 4 bases from J, leaving 10 bases between. CDR1 and CDR2 from the germline V gene are KGHSH and LQKENI.

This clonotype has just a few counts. The CDR3 nucleotides are TGTGCCAGTACCCTCGACAGGGGATGGTCTGAAGCTTTCTTT. Its protein product is CASTLDRGWSEAFF. The chain links TRBV19 to TRBJ1-1; 8 bases map to TRBD1. In germline, CDR1 is LNHDA, CDR2 SQIVND (reference sequence). With V trimmed by 7 bases and J by 6 bases, 10 bases remained unmatched. CDR3 length: 14 residues.

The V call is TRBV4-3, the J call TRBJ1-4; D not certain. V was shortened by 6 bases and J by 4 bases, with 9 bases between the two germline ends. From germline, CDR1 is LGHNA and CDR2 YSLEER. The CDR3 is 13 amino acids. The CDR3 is CASSGSLNEKLFF. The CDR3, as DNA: TGCGCCAGCAGTGGCAGCCTTAATGAAAAACTGTTTTTT.

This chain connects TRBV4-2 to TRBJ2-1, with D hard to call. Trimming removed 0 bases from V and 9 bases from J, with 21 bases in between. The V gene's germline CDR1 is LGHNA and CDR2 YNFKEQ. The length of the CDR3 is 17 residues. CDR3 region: CASSQEPRQYSLPEQFF. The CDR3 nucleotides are TGTGCCAGCAGCCAAGAACCCAGGCAGTACTCGTTGCCTGAGCAGTTCTTC.

CDR3 region: CSARDGRNRMLYGYTF. CDR3 DNA: TGCAGTGCTAGAGATGGGAGGAACAGGATGCTCTATGGCTACACCTTC. The gene calls are TRBV20-1 and TRBJ1-2, with TRBD1 as a possible D gene (5 bases). Germline V CDR1 and CDR2: DFQATT, SNEGSKA (reference sequence). V lost 0 bases and J 4 bases, leaving 18 bases between the germline ends. The CDR3 totals 16 residues.